These 10 T cell receptor beta chains were sequenced from one sample in a study of vaccination and CD4 T cells after COVID-19. Cultured CD4+ T cell DNA was sequenced using the Oncomine TCR Beta short-read assay. TCRdb re-derived calls from the PCR reads in MiXCR, one entry per CDR3 protein. Of approximately 9,500 distinct CDR3 sequences in the sample, 26% were seen once. This sample's treatment: roughly 11-day PBMC culture with coronavirus spike peptide pools or control peptides (ViraFEST assay). Antigens of these TCRs are unknown. Material: CD4+ T cells from blood, cultured in vitro, obtained before SARS-CoV-2 vaccination. The receptors shown here come from a human donor who received a COVID-19 vaccine.

V and J are TRBV2 and TRBJ1-2, with 8 bases aligning to TRBD1. The V gene end was trimmed by 4 bases and the J gene end by 5 bases; junction bases not matched to a gene: 6. This CDR3 is built from 14 residues. Germline-derived CDR1 and CDR2 are SNHLY and FYNNEI. The CDR3 DNA is TGTGCCAGCAGTGTTGGACAGGGTTTTTATGGCTACACCTTC. Residues: CASSVGQGFYGYTF.

The J gene is TRBJ1-2, the V gene TRBV6-1, with a tentative D call TRBD1 (5 bases). The CDR3 runs 14 residues. The V gene lost 6 bases and the J gene lost 8 bases, with 19 bases spanning the gap. Germline V gene lookup returns CDR1 MNHNS and CDR2 SASEGT. The CDR3 nucleotides read TGTGCCAGCAGGAGCGGAGCGGTCAGGGACGGCTACACCTTC. Its protein is CASRSGAVRDGYTF.

The table lists this clonotype with a few counts. This chain joins TRBV6-2 or TRBV6-3 and TRBJ1-5; D might be TRBD1 (5 bases). The germline gives CDR1 MNHEY, CDR2 SVGEGT. V lost 2 bases, J lost 3 bases, and 20 bases lay in between. The CDR3 is 18 residues long. The chain's CDR3 is CASSYEPSLVDTNQPQHF. CDR3 nucleotide sequence: TGTGCCAGCAGTTACGAACCCAGTTTAGTGGACACCAATCAGCCCCAGCATTTT.

The chain couples TRBV5-6 to TRBJ1-2; the D gene is possibly TRBD1 (6 bases). The CDR3 sequence is 11 residues long. The ends were cut back, 3 bases at V and 7 bases at J, with 7 bases in the middle. Per germline, CDR1 SGHDT and CDR2 YYEEEE. The CDR3 reads CASSYRAGYTF. The CDR3 bases are TGTGCCAGCAGCTACAGGGCTGGCTACACCTTC.

This clonotype appeared a single time. This sequence joins TRBV6-5 and TRBJ1-1; D not resolved. The CDR3 has 15 amino acids. CDR1 MNHEY and CDR2 SVGAGI come from the germline V gene. Trimming took 2 bases from V and 1 from J, leaving 11 bases between them. The CDR3 loop reads CASSYRPEGNTEAFF. The CDR3 DNA reads as TGTGCCAGCAGTTACAGGCCAGAGGGGAACACTGAAGCTTTCTTT.

The CDR3 DNA reads as TGTGCCTGGGAATTAGGGCAAGAGACCCAGTACTTC. It translates to CAWELGQETQYF. This rearrangement joins TRBV30 to TRBJ2-5; D uncertain. The CDR3 length is 12 residues. Per germline, CDR1 GTSNPN and CDR2 SVGIG (reference sequence). Trimming cost V 5 bases and J 2 bases, with 9 bases left between them.

V is TRBV12-3 or TRBV12-4 and J is TRBJ2-7; D is perhaps TRBD2 (7 bases). The CDR3 runs to 12 residues. Trimming pared 1 base from V and 12 bases from J, leaving 13 bases between. CDR3 loop: CASSLEGGGPYF. The CDR3, as DNA: TGTGCCAGCAGTTTAGAGGGCGGGGGCCCGTACTTC.

This clonotype appeared a few times. The J gene is TRBJ2-3, the V gene TRBV24-1, with 8 bases lining up with TRBD2. V was pared by 9 bases and J by 5 bases, with 6 bases of the junction left unmatched. Germline CDR1 reads KGHDR; CDR2 reads SFDVKD. CDR3 length: 13 residues. CDR3 in DNA: TGTGCCACCTACGGGGGGGCCGGAGATACGCAGTATTTT. It encodes CATYGGAGDTQYF.

This clonotype was seen a handful of times. The V gene is TRBV20-1, the J gene TRBJ1-1; TRBD1 is a possible D gene (5 bases). The CDR3 has 11 residues. V was shortened by 5 bases and J by 1 base, with 5 bases between the two germline ends. CDR1 and CDR2 (germline): DFQATT, SNEGSKA (reference sequence). CDR3 bases: TGCAGTGCTCAGGGGAACACTGAAGCTTTCTTT. Its translation: CSAQGNTEAFF.

The chain joins TRBV25-1 to TRBJ1-1; no clear D gene. CDR1 and CDR2 from the germline V gene are MGHDK and SYGVNS. The ends were cut back, 2 bases at V and 7 bases at J, with 8 bases in the middle. This CDR3 comprises 12 residues. CDR3 region: CASSENGLEAFF. CDR3 sequence (DNA): TGTGCCAGCAGTGAAAATGGTCTTGAAGCTTTCTTT.